This T cell receptor (beta chain) came from a study of cytomegalovirus exposure and HLA in healthy donors. Study findings and constraints: Accurate prediction of most subjects' HLA-A and HLA-B alleles from TCR beta sequences was reported. Immune exposure information available was restricted to CMV serostatus. Within a later analysis, the majority of CMV-associated TCR beta chains appeared HLA-restricted.

This clone has only one observation. Its matching antigen is unknown. The donors gave bone marrow, and they were healthy. This CDR3 spans 15 amino acids. V lost 4 bases to trimming and J lost 5 bases; unmatched junction nucleotides: 8. The V gene's germline CDR1 is ENHRY and CDR2 SYGVKD. Primers for the PCR totalled 60 Vbeta and 13 Jbeta. The assay was immunoSEQ multiplex PCR, and TCRdb's table has in-frame clones only and misses some. The sample includes under 150,000 clones, around 79% seen only once; the top ten take 8.8%. This clonotype was obtained from a woman aged 50 to 60 in good health and CMV-seropositive. Material: PBMCs. This chain connects TRBV10-3 to TRBJ1-1; TRBD1 agrees at 9 bases. The CDR3 region is CAISGQGGIGTEAFF. CDR3 in DNA: TGTGCCATCAGTGGACAGGGGGGGATAGGGACTGAAGCTTTCTTT.